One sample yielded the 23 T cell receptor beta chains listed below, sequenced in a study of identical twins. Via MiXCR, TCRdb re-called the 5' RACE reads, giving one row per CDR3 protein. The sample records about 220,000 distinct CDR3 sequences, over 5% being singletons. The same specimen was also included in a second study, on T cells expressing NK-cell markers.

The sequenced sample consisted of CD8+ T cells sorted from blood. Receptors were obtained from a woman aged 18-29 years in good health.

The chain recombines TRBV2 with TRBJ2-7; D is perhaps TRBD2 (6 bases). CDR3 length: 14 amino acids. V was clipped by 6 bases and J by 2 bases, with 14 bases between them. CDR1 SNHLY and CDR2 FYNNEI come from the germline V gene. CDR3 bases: TGTGCCAGCAGCCCATGGGGGACTGCCTACGAGCAGTACTTC. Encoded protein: CASSPWGTAYEQYF.

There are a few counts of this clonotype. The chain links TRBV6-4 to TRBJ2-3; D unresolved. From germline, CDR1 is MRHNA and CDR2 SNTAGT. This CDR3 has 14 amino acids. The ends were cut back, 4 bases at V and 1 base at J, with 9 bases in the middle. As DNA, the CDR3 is TGTGCCAGCAGTGCGACCCATGGCACAGATACGCAGTATTTT. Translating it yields CASSATHGTDTQYF.

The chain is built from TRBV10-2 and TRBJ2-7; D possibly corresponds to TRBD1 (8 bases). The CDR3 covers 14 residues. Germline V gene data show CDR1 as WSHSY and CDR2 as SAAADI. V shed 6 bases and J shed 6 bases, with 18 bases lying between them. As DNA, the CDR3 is TGCGCCAGCAGGGGGGGGCAGGGGGCTGGCGAGCAGTACTTC. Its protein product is CASRGGQGAGEQYF.

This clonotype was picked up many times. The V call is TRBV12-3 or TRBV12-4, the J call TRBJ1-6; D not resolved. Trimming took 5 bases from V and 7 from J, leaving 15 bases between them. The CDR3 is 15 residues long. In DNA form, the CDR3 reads TGTGCCAGCAGTGCCGCCGGAGTGATCAATTCACCCCTCCACTTT. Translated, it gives CASSAAGVINSPLHF.

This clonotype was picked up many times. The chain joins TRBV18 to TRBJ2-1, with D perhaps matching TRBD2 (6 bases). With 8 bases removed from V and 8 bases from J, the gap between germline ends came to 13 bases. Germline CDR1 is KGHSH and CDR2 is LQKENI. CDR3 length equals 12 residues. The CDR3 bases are TGTGCCAGCCACCCCGGGGGAGATGAGCAGTTCTTC. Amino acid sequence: CASHPGGDEQFF.

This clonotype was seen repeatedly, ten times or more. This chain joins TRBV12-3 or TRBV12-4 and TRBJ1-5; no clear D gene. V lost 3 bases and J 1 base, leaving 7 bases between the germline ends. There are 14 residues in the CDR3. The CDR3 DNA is TGTGCCAGCAGTTTGACCGGGAGCAATCAGCCCCAGCATTTT. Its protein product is CASSLTGSNQPQHF.

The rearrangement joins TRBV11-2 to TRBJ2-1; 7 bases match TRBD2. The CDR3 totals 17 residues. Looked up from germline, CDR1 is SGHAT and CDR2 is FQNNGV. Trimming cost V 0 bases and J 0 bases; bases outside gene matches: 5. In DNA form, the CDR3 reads TGTGCCAGCAGCTTAGAAAGCGGGACCCCCTCCTACAATGAGCAGTTCTTC. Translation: CASSLESGTPSYNEQFF.

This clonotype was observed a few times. The CDR3 protein is CASSAQGSGGPNEQFF. CDR3 in DNA: TGTGCCAGCAGCGCCCAGGGTAGCGGGGGGCCCAATGAGCAGTTCTTC. The genes are TRBV9 and TRBJ2-1, with 10 bases that match TRBD2. CDR3 length: 16 amino acids. Losses at the gene ends were 3 bases for V and 6 bases for J; bases not matched to a gene: 9. From germline, CDR1 is SGDLS and CDR2 YYNGEE.

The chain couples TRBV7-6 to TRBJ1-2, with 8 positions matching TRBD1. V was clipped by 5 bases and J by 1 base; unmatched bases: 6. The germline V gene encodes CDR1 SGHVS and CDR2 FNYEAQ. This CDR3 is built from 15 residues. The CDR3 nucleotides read TGTGCCAGCAGCCCAGGACAGGGACTTAACTATGGCTACACCTTC. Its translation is CASSPGQGLNYGYTF.

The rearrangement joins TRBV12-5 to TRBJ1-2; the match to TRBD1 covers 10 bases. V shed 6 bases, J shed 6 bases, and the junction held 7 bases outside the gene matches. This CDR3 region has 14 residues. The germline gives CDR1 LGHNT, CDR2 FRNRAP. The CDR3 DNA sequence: TGTGCTAGTGGGATGACAGGGGGCGCGGATGGCTACACCTTC. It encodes CASGMTGGADGYTF.

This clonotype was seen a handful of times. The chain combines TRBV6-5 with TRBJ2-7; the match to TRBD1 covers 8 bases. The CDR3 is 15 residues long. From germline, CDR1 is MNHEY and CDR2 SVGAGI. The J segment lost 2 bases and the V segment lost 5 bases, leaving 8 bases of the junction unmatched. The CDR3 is CASSHDRGGPYEQYF. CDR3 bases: TGTGCCAGCAGTCACGACAGGGGAGGACCCTACGAGCAGTACTTC.

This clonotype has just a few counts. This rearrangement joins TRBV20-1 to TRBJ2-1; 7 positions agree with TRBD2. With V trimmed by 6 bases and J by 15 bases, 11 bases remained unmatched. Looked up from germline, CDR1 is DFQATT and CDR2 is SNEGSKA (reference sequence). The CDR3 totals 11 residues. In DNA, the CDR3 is TGCAGTGCCACCCTGGGGGGGGTGCGGTTCTTC. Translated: CSATLGGVRFF.

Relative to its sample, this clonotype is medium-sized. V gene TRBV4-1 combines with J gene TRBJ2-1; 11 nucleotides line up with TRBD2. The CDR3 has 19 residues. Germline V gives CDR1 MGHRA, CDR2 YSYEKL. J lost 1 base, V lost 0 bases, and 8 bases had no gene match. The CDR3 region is CASSQEVGLAGGSYNEQFF. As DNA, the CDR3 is TGCGCCAGCAGCCAAGAGGTAGGATTAGCGGGAGGGTCCTACAATGAGCAGTTCTTC.

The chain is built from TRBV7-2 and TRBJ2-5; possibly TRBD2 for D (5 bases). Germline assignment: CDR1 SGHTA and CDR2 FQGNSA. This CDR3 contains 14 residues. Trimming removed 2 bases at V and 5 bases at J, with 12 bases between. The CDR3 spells CASSLWLAGETQYF. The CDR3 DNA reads TGTGCCAGCAGCTTATGGCTAGCTGGGGAGACCCAGTACTTC.

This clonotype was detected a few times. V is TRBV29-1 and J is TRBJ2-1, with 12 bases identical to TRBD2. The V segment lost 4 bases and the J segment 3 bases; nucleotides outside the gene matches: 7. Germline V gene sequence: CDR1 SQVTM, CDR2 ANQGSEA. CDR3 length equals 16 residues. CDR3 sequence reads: CSVVPTSGSFYNEQFF. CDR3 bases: TGCAGCGTTGTACCGACTAGCGGGAGCTTCTACAATGAGCAGTTCTTC.

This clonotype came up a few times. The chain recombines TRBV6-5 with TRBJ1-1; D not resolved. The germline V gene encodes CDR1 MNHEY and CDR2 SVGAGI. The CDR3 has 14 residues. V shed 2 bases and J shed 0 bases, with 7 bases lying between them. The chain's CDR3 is CASSYGQMNTEAFF. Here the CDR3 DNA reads TGTGCCAGCAGTTACGGGCAGATGAACACTGAAGCTTTCTTT.

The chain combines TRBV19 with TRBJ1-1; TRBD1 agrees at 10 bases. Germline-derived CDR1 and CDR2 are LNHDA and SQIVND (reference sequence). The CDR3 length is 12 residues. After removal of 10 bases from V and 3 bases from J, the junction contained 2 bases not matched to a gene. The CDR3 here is CATGTGDTEAFF. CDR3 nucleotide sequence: TGTGCCACTGGGACAGGGGACACTGAAGCTTTCTTT.

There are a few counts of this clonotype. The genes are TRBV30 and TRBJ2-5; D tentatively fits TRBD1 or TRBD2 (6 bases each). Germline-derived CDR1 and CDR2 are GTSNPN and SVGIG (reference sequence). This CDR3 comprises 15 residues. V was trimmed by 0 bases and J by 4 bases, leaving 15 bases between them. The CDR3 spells CAWSVLWGAGETQYF. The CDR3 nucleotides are TGTGCCTGGAGTGTACTTTGGGGGGCCGGAGAGACCCAGTACTTC.

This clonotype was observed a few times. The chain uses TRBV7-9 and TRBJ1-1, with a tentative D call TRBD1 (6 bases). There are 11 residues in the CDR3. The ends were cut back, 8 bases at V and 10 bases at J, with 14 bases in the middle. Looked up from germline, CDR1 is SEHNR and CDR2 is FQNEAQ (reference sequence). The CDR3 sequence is CASRTGAAAFF. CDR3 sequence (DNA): TGTGCCAGCCGTACGGGGGCCGCAGCTTTCTTT.

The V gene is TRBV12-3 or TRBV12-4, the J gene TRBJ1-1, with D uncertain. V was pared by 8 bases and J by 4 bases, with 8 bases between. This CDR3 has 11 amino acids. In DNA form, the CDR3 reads TGTGCCAGCGGGTCTATCACTGAAGCTTTCTTT. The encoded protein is CASGSITEAFF.

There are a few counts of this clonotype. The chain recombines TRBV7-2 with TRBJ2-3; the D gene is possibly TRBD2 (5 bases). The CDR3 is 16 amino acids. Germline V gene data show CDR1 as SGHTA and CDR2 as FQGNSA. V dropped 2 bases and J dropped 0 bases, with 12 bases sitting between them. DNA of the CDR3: TGTGCCAGCAGCTTAAGTAGAGCGGCAAGCACAGATACGCAGTATTTT. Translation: CASSLSRAASTDTQYF.

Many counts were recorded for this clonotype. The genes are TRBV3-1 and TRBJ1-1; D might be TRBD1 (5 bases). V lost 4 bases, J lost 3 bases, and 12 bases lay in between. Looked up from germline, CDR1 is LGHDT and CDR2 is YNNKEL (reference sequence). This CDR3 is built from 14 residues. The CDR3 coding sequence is TGTGCCAGCAGCCGCAGGGTGACGGACACTGAAGCTTTCTTT. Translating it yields CASSRRVTDTEAFF.

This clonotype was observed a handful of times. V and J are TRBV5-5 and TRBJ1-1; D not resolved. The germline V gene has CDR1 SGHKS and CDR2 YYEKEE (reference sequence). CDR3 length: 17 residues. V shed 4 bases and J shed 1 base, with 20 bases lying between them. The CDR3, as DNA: TGTGCCAGCAGCCCCCCCGCCGAGAGACATGGGAACACTGAAGCTTTCTTT. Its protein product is CASSPPAERHGNTEAFF.